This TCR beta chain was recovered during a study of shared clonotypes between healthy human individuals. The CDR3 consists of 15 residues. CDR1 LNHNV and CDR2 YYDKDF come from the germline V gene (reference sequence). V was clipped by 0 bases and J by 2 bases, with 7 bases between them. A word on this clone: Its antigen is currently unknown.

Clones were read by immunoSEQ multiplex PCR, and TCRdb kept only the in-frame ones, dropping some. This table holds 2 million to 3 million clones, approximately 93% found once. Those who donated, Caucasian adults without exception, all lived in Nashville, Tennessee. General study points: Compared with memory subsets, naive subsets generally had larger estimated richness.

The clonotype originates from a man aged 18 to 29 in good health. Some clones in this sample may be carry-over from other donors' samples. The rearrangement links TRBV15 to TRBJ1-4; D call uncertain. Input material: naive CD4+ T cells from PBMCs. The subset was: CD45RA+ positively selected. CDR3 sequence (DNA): TGTGCCACCAGCAGAGATCGGAGGACTAATGAAAAACTGTTTTTT. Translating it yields CATSRDRRTNEKLFF.